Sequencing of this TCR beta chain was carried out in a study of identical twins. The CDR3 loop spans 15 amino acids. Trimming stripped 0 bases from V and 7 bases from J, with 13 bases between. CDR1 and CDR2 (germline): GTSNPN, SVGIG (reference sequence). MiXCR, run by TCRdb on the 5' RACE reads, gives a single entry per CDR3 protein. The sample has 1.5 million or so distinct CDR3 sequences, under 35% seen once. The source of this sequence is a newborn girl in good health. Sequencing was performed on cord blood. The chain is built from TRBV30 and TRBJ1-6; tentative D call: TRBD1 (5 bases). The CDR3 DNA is TGTGCCTGGAGTGTAAGCAACACAGGCAATTCACCCCTCCACTTT. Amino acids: CAWSVSNTGNSPLHF.